The clone carrying this T cell receptor beta chain occurred a few times. This sample stems from a study of blood T cell repertoires in COVID-19. At the level of the study: From the United States, Italy and Spain came samples of acute and convalescent COVID-19.

Generated by immunoSEQ multiplex PCR, the TCRdb table keeps only in-frame clones and is missing some. The table shows about 98,000 clones, with over 65% occurring only once. V lost 6 bases, J lost 8 bases, and 9 bases stayed unmatched. The CDR3 covers 15 residues. Germline V gene data show CDR1 as KGHSH and CDR2 as LQKENI. This clonotype originated in a human donor in a cohort sampled during active COVID-19. The V call is TRBV18, the J call TRBJ1-5, with 11 nucleotides matching TRBD1. The sample was peripheral blood. The CDR3 region is CASSLGTGGGKPQHF. Written as DNA, the CDR3 is TGTGCCAGCTCCCTCGGGACAGGGGGTGGGAAGCCCCAGCATTTT.